A selection of T cell receptor beta chains follows, all from one sample in a study of blood T cells in healthy people across ages. A single record per CDR3 protein comes from TCRdb applying MiXCR to the 5' RACE reads. The repertoire includes approximately 600,000 distinct CDR3 sequences, under 70% of them detected once, and roughly 34% sits in the top ten. Sequenced: blood. All receptors derive from a man in his sixties in good health. Both conserved end residues are part of each CDR3. D genes are given only for firm matches. The size entry is marked missing in some rows and otherwise reads once, few, many or a size class.

len,j_gene,abundance,v_gene,d_gene,CDR3aa,CDR3nt
12,TRBJ1-5,.,TRBV29-1,.,CSVGGPNQPQHF,TGCAGCGTCGGGGGCCCCAATCAGCCCCAGCATTTT
13,TRBJ2-7,.,TRBV28,.,CASNRGPAYEQYF,TGTGCCAGCAACCGGGGACCTGCCTACGAGCAGTACTTC
15,TRBJ1-2,.,TRBV19,TRBD1,CASSEQGAQAYGYTF,TGTGCCAGTAGTGAACAGGGGGCGCAGGCCTATGGCTACACCTTC
15,TRBJ1-2,.,TRBV9,.,CASSAGPLDGYGYTF,TGTGCCAGCAGCGCGGGCCCCCTCGACGGCTATGGCTACACCTTC
15,TRBJ1-6,.,TRBV6-6,TRBD1,CASRLPGTGDSPLHF,TGTGCCAGCAGGCTTCCCGGGACAGGGGATTCACCCCTCCACTTT
13,TRBJ1-1,few,TRBV7-9,.,CASTSQGNTEAFF,TGTGCCAGCACCTCTCAGGGAAACACTGAAGCTTTCTTT
14,TRBJ2-3,few,TRBV20-1,.,CSAPTIGGPDTQYF,TGCAGTGCTCCTACGATAGGCGGACCAGATACGCAGTATTTT
16,TRBJ2-7,few,TRBV9,TRBD2,CASSVSPAGGISEQYF,TGTGCCAGCAGCGTGTCCCCCGCGGGGGGCATATCCGAGCAGTACTTC
13,TRBJ2-3,few,TRBV12-3/TRBV12-4,.,CASSLSGTDTQYF,TGTGCCAGCAGTTTATCAGGTACAGATACGCAGTATTTT
13,TRBJ2-1,few,TRBV5-6,.,CASRIVGYNEQFF,TGTGCCAGCAGGATCGTGGGGTACAATGAGCAGTTCTTC
15,TRBJ2-7,once,TRBV7-8,TRBD1,CASSQGQGIYYEQYF,TGTGCCAGCAGCCAGGGACAGGGGATATACTACGAGCAGTACTTC
14,TRBJ2-1,.,TRBV7-8,.,CASSLISAHNEQFF,TGTGCCAGCAGCTTAATTTCGGCCCACAATGAGCAGTTCTTC
13,TRBJ2-5,.,TRBV27,.,CASSPRPEVREYF,TGTGCCAGCAGTCCCCGCCCAGAGGTTAGGGAGTACTTC
16,TRBJ2-3,few,TRBV4-1,.,CASSPPGRPSTDTQYF,TGTGCCAGCAGCCCACCGGGACGGCCTAGCACAGATACGCAGTATTTT
16,TRBJ2-4,.,TRBV5-5,.,CPQGVDHHWFRGIQYF,TGTCCCCAGGGAGTGGACCACCATTGGTTCAGAGGCATTCAGTACTTC
14,TRBJ1-6,.,TRBV15,.,CATSGGGYNSPLHF,TGTGCCACCAGCGGTGGGGGGTATAATTCACCCCTCCACTTT
12,TRBJ2-7,many,TRBV4-2,.,CASSKQADEQYF,TGTGCCAGCAGCAAACAGGCGGACGAGCAGTACTTC
15,TRBJ2-5,.,TRBV4-1,TRBD2,CASSRSGAPQETQYF,TGCGCCAGCAGTCGTAGCGGGGCTCCGCAAGAGACCCAGTACTTC
15,TRBJ2-5,few,TRBV29-1,TRBD2,CSVEVGTSGAETQYF,TGCAGCGTTGAAGTGGGGACTAGTGGGGCGGAGACCCAGTACTTC
11,TRBJ2-5,few,TRBV27,.,CASSLRKTQYF,TGTGCCAGCAGTTTACGGAAGACCCAGTACTTC
15,TRBJ2-7,.,TRBV29-1,TRBD1,CSVEEGQGAFYEQYF,TGCAGCGTTGAAGAGGGTCAGGGGGCATTCTACGAGCAGTACTTC
15,TRBJ1-1,.,TRBV7-2,.,CASRLGQGMNTEAFF,TGTGCCAGCAGGTTAGGGCAGGGGATGAACACTGAAGCTTTCTTT
17,TRBJ2-6,.,TRBV5-1,.,CASSLEGSSSGANVLTF,TGCGCCAGCAGCTTGGAAGGTAGTAGCTCTGGGGCCAACGTCCTGACTTTC
13,TRBJ2-7,few,TRBV29-1,.,CSVGTAVGYEQYF,TGCAGCGTTGGGACAGCCGTTGGGTACGAGCAGTACTTC
15,TRBJ2-7,.,TRBV9,TRBD2,CASSVGGGSLDEQYF,TGTGCCAGCAGCGTAGGAGGCGGGAGTCTGGACGAGCAGTACTTC
14,TRBJ2-5,many,TRBV29-1,TRBD1,CSVRRQGGQETQYF,TGCAGCGTTCGACGACAGGGCGGCCAAGAGACCCAGTACTTC
14,TRBJ1-2,.,TRBV6-5,TRBD1,CASSYRQGDYGYTF,TGTGCCAGCAGTTACCGACAGGGGGACTATGGCTACACCTTC
13,TRBJ1-4,.,TRBV28,.,CASSLFRREKLFF,TGTGCCAGCAGCTTATTTAGGAGGGAAAAACTGTTTTTT
16,TRBJ1-2,.,TRBV6-5,.,CASSYVGTGQLYGYTF,TGTGCCAGCAGTTACGTCGGAACCGGGCAGCTCTATGGCTACACCTTC
17,TRBJ2-5,.,TRBV6-5,TRBD2,CASSYFFVHAGEETQYF,TGTGCCAGCAGTTATTTTTTTGTCCACGCGGGAGAAGAGACCCAGTACTTC
13,TRBJ1-1,.,TRBV5-1,.,CASQIGAMTEAFF,TGCGCCAGTCAAATCGGGGCGATGACTGAAGCTTTCTTT
14,TRBJ2-7,.,TRBV9,.,CASSVGGTGDEQYF,TGTGCCAGCAGCGTAGGGGGGACTGGGGACGAGCAGTACTTC
15,TRBJ1-2,.,TRBV28,.,CAASLQGGLRYGYTF,TGTGCCGCCAGCCTCCAGGGTGGGTTACGGTATGGCTACACCTTC
13,TRBJ2-2,.,TRBV7-7,.,CASSSSGGSELFF,TGTGCCAGCAGCTCCTCTGGGGGCAGCGAGCTGTTTTTT
16,TRBJ1-2,.,TRBV13,.,CASSLPPGTHQRGYTF,TGTGCCAGCAGCTTACCCCCAGGTACCCATCAACGCGGCTACACCTTC
16,TRBJ2-5,.,TRBV7-9,.,CASSLLGTFGMGSPYF,.
15,TRBJ2-1,.,TRBV18,TRBD1,CASSRTGTVSNEQFF,TGTGCCAGCTCCCGGACCGGGACAGTCTCCAATGAGCAGTTCTTC
15,TRBJ2-7,.,TRBV27,.,CASSFDEGGSYEQYF,TGTGCCAGCAGTTTTGATGAGGGAGGCAGCTACGAGCAGTACTTC
17,TRBJ2-5,.,TRBV5-1,.,CASSLRVGIGGQETQYF,TGCGCCAGCAGCTTAAGGGTAGGAATCGGCGGACAAGAGACCCAGTACTTC
13,TRBJ2-5,.,TRBV18,TRBD2,CASSRTSINEQYF,TGTGCCAGCTCTAGGACTAGCATCAATGAGCAGTACTTC
17,TRBJ1-6,few,TRBV9,TRBD1,CASSVGGTGTYRTPLHF,TGTGCCAGCAGCGTAGGGGGGACAGGGACTTATAGGACACCCCTCCACTTT
12,TRBJ1-2,few,TRBV6-1,TRBD1,CASSGGTGSYTF,TGTGCCAGCAGTGGCGGGACAGGCAGCTACACCTTC
12,TRBJ1-2,.,TRBV16,.,CASSQNLLGYTF,TGTGCCAGCAGCCAAAATTTACTCGGCTACACCTTC
15,TRBJ2-5,.,TRBV20-1,TRBD2,CSASSSGGTQETQYF,TGCAGTGCTAGTTCTAGCGGGGGTACCCAAGAGACCCAGTACTTC
10,TRBJ1-2,.,TRBV20-1,.,CSAPNDGYTF,TGCAGTGCTCCGAACGATGGCTACACCTTC
13,TRBJ2-7,.,TRBV29-1,.,CSVERTSTDTQYF,TGCAGCGTTGAACGAACTAGCACAGATACGCAGTACTTC
13,TRBJ1-1,.,TRBV3-1,.,CASSPDGELGAFF,TGTGCCAGCAGCCCGGACGGGGAACTCGGAGCTTTCTTT
15,TRBJ2-7,.,TRBV6-5,TRBD1,CASSYGGTGEYEQYF,TGTGCCAGCAGTTACGGGGGGACAGGGGAATACGAGCAGTACTTC
15,TRBJ1-5,.,TRBV6-1,.,CASSDNILGNQPQHF,TGTGCCAGCAGTGACAATATCCTGGGCAATCAGCCCCAGCATTTT
16,TRBJ2-3,.,TRBV20-1,TRBD2,CSAYRTSGGQGDTQYF,TGCAGTGCTTACCGGACTAGCGGGGGCCAGGGGGATACGCAGTATTTT
12,TRBJ1-1,.,TRBV6-6,.,CAITEMNTEAFF,TGTGCCATAACTGAGATGAACACTGAAGCTTTCTTT
16,TRBJ2-5,.,TRBV6-5,.,CASSSPSGRERETQYF,TGTGCCAGCAGTTCACCATCGGGACGGGAGAGAGAGACCCAGTACTTC
12,TRBJ1-2,.,TRBV25-1,.,CASRESVHGYTF,TGTGCCAGCAGGGAATCCGTGCATGGCTACACCTTC
16,TRBJ2-3,.,TRBV5-4,.,CASSLAPDLSTDTQYF,TGTGCCAGCAGCTTGGCTCCTGACCTCTCCACAGATACGCAGTATTTT
14,TRBJ2-5,.,TRBV20-1,TRBD2,CSARDRLAVGVQYF,TGCAGTGCTAGAGATCGCCTAGCGGTGGGTGTGCAGTACTTC
12,TRBJ1-2,.,TRBV20-1,.,CSASPGDYGYTF,TGCAGTGCATCCCCGGGGGACTATGGCTACACCTTC
16,TRBJ1-5,few,TRBV4-1,.,CASSHLAGDSNQPQHF,TGCGCCAGCAGCCATCTTGCCGGTGATAGCAATCAGCCCCAGCATTTT